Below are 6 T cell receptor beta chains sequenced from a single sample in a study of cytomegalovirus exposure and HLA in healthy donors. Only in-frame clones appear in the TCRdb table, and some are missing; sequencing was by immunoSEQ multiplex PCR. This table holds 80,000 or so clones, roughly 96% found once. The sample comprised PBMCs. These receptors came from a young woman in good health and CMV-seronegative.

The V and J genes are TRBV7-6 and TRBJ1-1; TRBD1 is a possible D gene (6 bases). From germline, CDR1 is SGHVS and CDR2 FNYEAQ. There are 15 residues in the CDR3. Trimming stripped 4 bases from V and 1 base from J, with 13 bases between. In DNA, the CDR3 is TGTGCCAGCAGCTCAAGGGGGTCTGCGAACACTGAAGCTTTCTTT. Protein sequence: CASSSRGSANTEAFF. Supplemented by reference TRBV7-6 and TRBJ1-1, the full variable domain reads GAGVSQSPRYKVTKRGQDVALRCDPISGHVSLYWYRQALGQGPEFLTYFNYEAQQDKSGLPNDRFSAERPEGSISTLTIQRTEQRDSAMYRCASSSRGSANTEAFFGQGTRLTVV.

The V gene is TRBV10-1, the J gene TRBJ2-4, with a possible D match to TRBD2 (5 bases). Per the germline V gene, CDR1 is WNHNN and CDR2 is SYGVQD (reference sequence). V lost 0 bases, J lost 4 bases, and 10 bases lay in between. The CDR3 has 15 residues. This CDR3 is CASSESRGQKNIQYF. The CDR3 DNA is TGCGCCAGCAGTGAGTCCAGAGGGCAGAAAAACATTCAGTACTTC.

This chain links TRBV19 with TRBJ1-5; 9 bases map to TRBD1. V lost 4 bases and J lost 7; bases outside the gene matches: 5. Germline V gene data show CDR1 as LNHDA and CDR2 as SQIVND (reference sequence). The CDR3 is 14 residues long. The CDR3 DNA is TGTGCCAGTAGTACCGGACAGGGGAGCCAGCCCCAGCATTTT. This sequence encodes CASSTGQGSQPQHF.

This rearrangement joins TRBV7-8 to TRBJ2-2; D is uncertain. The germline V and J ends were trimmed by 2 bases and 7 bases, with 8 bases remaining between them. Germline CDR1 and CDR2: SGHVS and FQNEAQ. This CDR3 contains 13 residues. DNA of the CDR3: TGTGCCAGCAGCTTAATGGCGGACGGGGAGCTGTTTTTT. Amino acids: CASSLMADGELFF.

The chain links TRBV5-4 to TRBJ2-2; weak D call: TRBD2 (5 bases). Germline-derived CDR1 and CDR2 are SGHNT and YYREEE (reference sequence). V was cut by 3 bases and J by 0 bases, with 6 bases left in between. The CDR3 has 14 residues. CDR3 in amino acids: CASSSRANTGELFF. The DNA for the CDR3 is TGTGCCAGCAGCTCGCGGGCGAACACCGGGGAGCTGTTTTTT.

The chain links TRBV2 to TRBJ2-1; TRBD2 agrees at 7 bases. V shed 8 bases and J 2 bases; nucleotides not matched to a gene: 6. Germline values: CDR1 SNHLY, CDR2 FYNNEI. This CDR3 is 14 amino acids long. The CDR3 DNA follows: TGTGCCAGCCTCGCTAGCGGTACCTACAATGAGCAGTTCTTC. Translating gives CASLASGTYNEQFF.